Listed below are T cell receptor beta chains from one sample, sequenced in a study of neoadjuvant anti-PD-1 for oral cavity cancer. Produced via immunoSEQ multiplex PCR; TCRdb's table is partial and in-frame only. The sample consists of approximately 67,000 clones, about 83% of them appearing once. The specimen comprised PBMCs, sampled before nivolumab (anti-PD-1) treatment. The receptors were gathered from a person aged 35-79 years with oral cavity squamous cell carcinoma. CDR3s include the opening cysteine and the closing phenylalanine or tryptophan. Fields, in order: J gene, clone size, V gene, CDR3 protein. Size values are once, few and many counts, or a class for expanded clones, and some rows have none.

j_call: TRBJ1-5
clone_size: NA
v_call: TRBV7-8
cdr3_aa: CASSWDRTGVQPQHF

j_call: TRBJ1-1
clone_size: NA
v_call: TRBV11-2
cdr3_aa: CASSSYAFF

j_call: TRBJ2-3
clone_size: once
v_call: TRBV7-3
cdr3_aa: CASSPGTGRMTQYF

j_call: TRBJ2-7
clone_size: NA
v_call: TRBV5-1
cdr3_aa: CASSWSKTGTSFGQYF

j_call: TRBJ1-5
clone_size: few
v_call: TRBV7-9
cdr3_aa: CASSPTGNQPQHF

j_call: TRBJ2-3
clone_size: NA
v_call: TRBV9
cdr3_aa: CASSRGGGLVDTQYF

j_call: TRBJ2-1
clone_size: NA
v_call: TRBV5-6
cdr3_aa: CASSYWNEQFF

j_call: TRBJ2-7
clone_size: NA
v_call: TRBV7-6
cdr3_aa: CASGTGRHEQYF

j_call: TRBJ1-5
clone_size: NA
v_call: TRBV7-6
cdr3_aa: CASSPGTGNSNQPQHF

j_call: TRBJ1-1
clone_size: NA
v_call: TRBV5-4
cdr3_aa: CASSSRDRGPNTEAFF

j_call: TRBJ1-2
clone_size: NA
v_call: TRBV7-9
cdr3_aa: CASSLAILGTGDYYTF

j_call: TRBJ2-1
clone_size: few
v_call: TRBV5-1
cdr3_aa: CASSPQAGEAYNEQFF

j_call: TRBJ1-1
clone_size: NA
v_call: TRBV6-5
cdr3_aa: CASRQGARTEAFF

j_call: TRBJ2-3
clone_size: NA
v_call: TRBV11-3
cdr3_aa: CASSLAGTSGDTDTQYF

j_call: TRBJ1-5
clone_size: NA
v_call: TRBV4-1
cdr3_aa: CASSQDRQQYQPQHF

j_call: TRBJ2-7
clone_size: NA
v_call: TRBV7-9
cdr3_aa: CASSSNPWGRETSEQYF

j_call: TRBJ2-7
clone_size: NA
v_call: TRBV25-1
cdr3_aa: CASSELRQGATSYEQYF

j_call: TRBJ1-4
clone_size: NA
v_call: TRBV4-2
cdr3_aa: CASSQRTGTEKLFF

j_call: TRBJ2-7
clone_size: once
v_call: TRBV5-8
cdr3_aa: CASSLDRGSGEQYF

j_call: TRBJ2-1
clone_size: NA
v_call: TRBV5-1
cdr3_aa: CASSPLLREGNNEQFF

j_call: TRBJ2-5
clone_size: NA
v_call: TRBV2
cdr3_aa: CASGWYVKTQYF